A selection of T cell receptor beta chains follows, all from one sample in a study of CD8 T cells in Susac syndrome. TCRdb called the immunoSEQ multiplex PCR reads again in MiXCR, with one record for every CDR3 protein. The sample carries roughly 200,000 distinct CDR3 sequences, roughly 94% recorded once. The sample taken for sequencing was CD4+ T cells from PBMCs. The receptors derive from a human donor in good health. CDR3s include the opening cysteine and the closing phenylalanine or tryptophan. Fields, in order: CDR3 protein, CDR3 DNA, D gene, J gene, V gene. D genes are given only for firm matches.

cdr3_aa: CATSRDSETQYF
cdr3_nt: TGTGCCACCAGCAGAGATTCCGAGACCCAGTACTTC
d_call: .
j_call: TRBJ2-5
v_call: TRBV15

cdr3_aa: CSVEGTRTYEQYF
cdr3_nt: TGCAGCGTTGAAGGGACACGAACCTACGAGCAGTACTTC
d_call: .
j_call: TRBJ2-7
v_call: TRBV29-1

cdr3_aa: CASRPTGRNIQYF
cdr3_nt: TGTGCCAGCAGACCGACAGGGCGCAACATTCAGTACTTC
d_call: TRBD1
j_call: TRBJ2-4
v_call: TRBV6-5

cdr3_aa: CASSSDREDEKLFF
cdr3_nt: TGTGCCAGCAGCTCGGACAGGGAAGATGAAAAACTGTTTTTT
d_call: TRBD1
j_call: TRBJ1-4
v_call: TRBV7-8

cdr3_aa: CASTTSGFSYEQYF
cdr3_nt: TGTGCCAGCACTACGAGCGGGTTTTCCTACGAGCAGTACTTC
d_call: .
j_call: TRBJ2-7
v_call: TRBV2

cdr3_aa: CSVAGTSGMGGTDTQYF
cdr3_nt: TGCAGCGTTGCCGGGACTAGCGGGATGGGCGGCACAGATACGCAGTATTTT
d_call: TRBD2
j_call: TRBJ2-3
v_call: TRBV29-1

cdr3_aa: CASSPTFSGTDEKLFF
cdr3_nt: TGTGCCAGCTCACCGACCTTCTCCGGGACAGACGAAAAACTGTTTTTT
d_call: TRBD1
j_call: TRBJ1-4
v_call: TRBV18

cdr3_aa: CASSQNQASYEQYF
cdr3_nt: TGTGCCAGCAGCCAAAACCAGGCTTCCTACGAGCAGTACTTC
d_call: .
j_call: TRBJ2-7
v_call: TRBV14

cdr3_aa: CASSLLASDTQYF
cdr3_nt: TGTGCCAGCAGCTTACTCGCTTCCGATACGCAGTATTTT
d_call: .
j_call: TRBJ2-3
v_call: TRBV7-2

cdr3_aa: CASSGLERGTDTQYF
cdr3_nt: TGTGCCAGCAGCGGACTAGAACGAGGCACAGATACGCAGTATTTT
d_call: TRBD2
j_call: TRBJ2-3
v_call: TRBV6-2/TRBV6-3

cdr3_aa: CSARSSGISSSYNEQFF
cdr3_nt: TGCAGTGCTAGATCCTCTGGTATTTCCAGCTCCTACAATGAGCAGTTCTTC
d_call: .
j_call: TRBJ2-1
v_call: TRBV20-1

cdr3_aa: CSARDRNEQFF
cdr3_nt: TGCAGTGCTAGAGATCGTAATGAGCAGTTCTTC
d_call: .
j_call: TRBJ2-1
v_call: TRBV20-1